Listed below are T cell receptor beta chains from one sample, sequenced in a study of T-cell memory formation after mild COVID-19. TCRdb re-derived calls from the 5' RACE reads in MiXCR, one entry per CDR3 protein. The top ten clones hold roughly an eighth of a sample with almost 550,000 distinct CDR3 sequences, around 21% of them seen once. Sample: PBMCs or a T cell subset sorted from them (not recorded which). The receptors were sampled from an adult woman who had mild COVID-19 (a few samples of this study predate the infection). Cell type and time point are not known. CDR3s include the opening cysteine and the closing phenylalanine or tryptophan. D genes are given only for firm matches. Some rows have no size entry. The others give once, few or many, or a class for an expanded clone.

j_call v_call d_call clone_size cdr3_nt cdr3_aa
TRBJ2-3 TRBV15 TRBD2 . TGTGCCACCAGCAGTGGTCGGCTAGCGGGAGTAATAGATACGCAGTATTTT CATSSGRLAGVIDTQYF
TRBJ2-7 TRBV7-9 . many TGTGCCAGCAGCTTCGGTCCCAGGACTCCCTCCTACGAGCAGTACTTC CASSFGPRTPSYEQYF
TRBJ1-5 TRBV19 . few TGTGCCAGTAGTCTTGGACAGCAAACTCGTGAGCCCCAGCATTTT CASSLGQQTREPQHF
TRBJ2-3 TRBV2 TRBD2 few TGTGCCAGCAGTGTCCAACTAGCGGGGTCCTCAGATACGCAGTATTTT CASSVQLAGSSDTQYF
TRBJ2-7 TRBV4-3 . few TGCGCCAGCAGCCAAGATTTGGGGAGAGCCTACGAGCAGTACTTC CASSQDLGRAYEQYF
TRBJ2-7 TRBV19 . . TGTGCCAGTAGTATAGAAGCCCAGGGAACCTACGAGCAGTACTTC CASSIEAQGTYEQYF
TRBJ1-2 TRBV5-1 . once TGCGCCAGCAGCTTGGGGTTTCAAGGGAGCTATGGCTACACCTTC CASSLGFQGSYGYTF
TRBJ2-7 TRBV6-5 . once TGTGCCAGCAGTCCAACATCCGTCGGGAACTACGAGAAGTACTTC CASSPTSVGNYEKYF
TRBJ2-1 TRBV6-2/TRBV6-3 . . TGTGCCAGCGGAAACAGGCGGGGTAATGAGCAGTTCTTC CASGNRRGNEQFF
TRBJ2-1 TRBV6-5 . few TGTGCCAGCAGTTACTGGGGCGGGGTAAACAATGAGCAGTTCTTC CASSYWGGVNNEQFF
TRBJ1-5 TRBV5-1 . once TGCGCCAGCAGCTTGGGGGGGAGAGGGCAGCCCCAGCATTTT CASSLGGRGQPQHF
TRBJ2-1 TRBV11-2 . . TGTGCCAGCAGCCCCGTGGGGTACAATGAGCAGTTCTTC CASSPVGYNEQFF
TRBJ2-1 TRBV19 . few TGTGCCAGTAGTATTGGAAACTCCTACAATGAGCAGTTCTTC CASSIGNSYNEQFF
TRBJ2-1 TRBV6-5 . . TGTGCCAGCAGTCAACCGACAGCCGCGGATGAGCAGTTCTTC CASSQPTAADEQFF
TRBJ2-7 TRBV6-2/TRBV6-3 TRBD2 few TGTGCCAGCAGTACTCCGGGACTAGCTAACGAGCAGTACTTC CASSTPGLANEQYF
TRBJ2-5 TRBV15 . few TGTGCCACCAGGGACTCCGGAGAGACCCAGTACTTC CATRDSGETQYF
TRBJ2-7 TRBV27 . . TGTGCCAGCAGTTTCAGACCAGATTTCTACGAGCAGTACTTC CASSFRPDFYEQYF
TRBJ2-7 TRBV6-6 TRBD2 few TGTGCCAGCAGTTACTCTCTAGCGGGAGAAGAGCAGTACTTC CASSYSLAGEEQYF
TRBJ2-1 TRBV5-5 . many TGTGCCAGCAGCTTGTACAGCTACAATGAGCAGTTCTTC CASSLYSYNEQFF
TRBJ2-2 TRBV24-1 . many TGTGCCACCAGCGGGACTCGCTCGACCGGGGAGCTGTTTTTT CATSGTRSTGELFF
TRBJ2-3 TRBV7-9 . few TGTGCCAGCAGCTTATCGACGGGAGACTTGCAGTATTTT CASSLSTGDLQYF
TRBJ1-1 TRBV5-1 . few TGCGCCAGCAGCTTGGCCGGTTCTGAAGCTTTCTTT CASSLAGSEAFF
TRBJ1-1 TRBV6-2/TRBV6-3 . few TGTGCCAGCAGTTACTCGGCAAGCTGGTCAGTCATGAACACTGAAGCTTTCTTT CASSYSASWSVMNTEAFF
TRBJ2-1 TRBV20-1 . few TGCAGTGCTAGGACTTTCAGCTCCTACAATGAGCAGTTCTTC CSARTFSSYNEQFF
TRBJ2-4 TRBV30 . . TGTGCCTGGAGTAGTTTAAGTATAGCCAAAAACATTCAGTACTTC CAWSSLSIAKNIQYF
TRBJ2-1 TRBV6-2/TRBV6-3 TRBD2 few TGTGCCAGCCGAAGCGGGGCCGCCGGACATGAGCAGTTCTTC CASRSGAAGHEQFF
TRBJ1-4 TRBV12-3/TRBV12-4 . few TGTGCCAGCAGCCGAGGACAAGAAAAACTGTTTTTT CASSRGQEKLFF
TRBJ1-5 TRBV20-1 . once TGCAGTGCTAGAAGCCAGGGTGGATTGGATCAGCCCCAGCATTTT CSARSQGGLDQPQHF
TRBJ1-1 TRBV10-3 TRBD1 . TGTGCCATCAGTGTGGGGACAGGGCCCTTGGAAGCTTTCTTT CAISVGTGPLEAFF
TRBJ1-1 TRBV18 . . TGTGCCAGCTCACCACCGTCGGGGGAGGGCACTGAAGCTTTCTTT CASSPPSGEGTEAFF
TRBJ1-3 TRBV12-3/TRBV12-4 TRBD1 . TGTGCCAGCAGGTCCCCGAGACAGGGGTTCGGAAGAAACACCATATATTTT CASRSPRQGFGRNTIYF